The clone carrying this T cell receptor beta chain came up once. Antigen unknown. The junction departs from the called germline gene at one end, perhaps through a read error. A single record per CDR3 protein comes from TCRdb applying MiXCR to the PCR reads. The sample includes about 12,000 distinct CDR3 sequences, approximately 51% of them seen just once. The time point: before preoperative PTX-NDP chemotherapy. Before surgery, patients were given preoperative paclitaxel-nedaplatin chemotherapy. CDR1 is MNHNS, CDR2 SASEGT, per germline. This CDR3 has 14 amino acids. This entry is derived from a study of esophageal squamous cell carcinoma under preoperative chemotherapy. Whole-study context: Samples included peripheral blood T cells as well as tumor-infiltrating lymphocytes.

Findings and limits, study-wide: After chemotherapy, TCR diversity rose significantly in peripheral T cells but not in tumor-infiltrating lymphocytes.

The TCR comes from a human donor with esophageal squamous cell carcinoma. The donor label of this sample is uncertain. The rearrangement joins TRBV6-1 to TRBJ2-5; TRBD1 is a possible D gene (5 bases). TRBJ2-3 explains the end of the DNA better; the J call may be wrong. The biological material was taken from a patient given preoperative chemotherapy. CDR3 loop: CASTLGVGVDKQYF. The CDR3 DNA sequence: TGTGCCAGCACCTTGGGTGTAGGGGTGGATAAGCAGTATTTT.